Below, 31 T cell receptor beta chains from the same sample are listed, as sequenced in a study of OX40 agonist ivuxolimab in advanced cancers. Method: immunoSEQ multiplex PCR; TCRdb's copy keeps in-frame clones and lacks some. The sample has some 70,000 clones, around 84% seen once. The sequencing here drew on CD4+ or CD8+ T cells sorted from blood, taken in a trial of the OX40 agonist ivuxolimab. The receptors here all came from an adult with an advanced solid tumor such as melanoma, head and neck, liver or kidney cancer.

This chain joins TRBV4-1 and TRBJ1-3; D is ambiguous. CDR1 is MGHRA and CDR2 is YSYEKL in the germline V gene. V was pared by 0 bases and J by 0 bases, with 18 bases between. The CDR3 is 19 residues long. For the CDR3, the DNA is TGCGCCAGCAGCCAAGATTCACATAACAGTATGACCTCTGGAAACACCATATATTTT. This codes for CASSQDSHNSMTSGNTIYF.

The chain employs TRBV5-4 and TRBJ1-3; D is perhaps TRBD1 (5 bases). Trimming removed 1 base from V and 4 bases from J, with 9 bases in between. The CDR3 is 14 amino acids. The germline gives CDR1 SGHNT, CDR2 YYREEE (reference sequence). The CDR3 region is CASSLRGAGNTIYF. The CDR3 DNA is TGTGCCAGCAGCTTGCGGGGCGCCGGAAACACCATATATTTT.

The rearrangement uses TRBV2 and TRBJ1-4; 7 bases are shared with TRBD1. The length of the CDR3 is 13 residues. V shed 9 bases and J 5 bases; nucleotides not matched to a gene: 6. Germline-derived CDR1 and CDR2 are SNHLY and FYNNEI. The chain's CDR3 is CASEQGRNEKLFF. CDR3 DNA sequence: TGTGCCAGTGAACAGGGGAGGAATGAAAAACTGTTTTTT.

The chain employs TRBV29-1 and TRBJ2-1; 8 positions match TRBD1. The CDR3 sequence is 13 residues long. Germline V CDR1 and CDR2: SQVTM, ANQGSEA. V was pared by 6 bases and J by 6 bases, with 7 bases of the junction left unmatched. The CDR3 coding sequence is TGCAGCGTGCCAGGACAGGGAGGCAATGAGCAGTTCTTC. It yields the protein CSVPGQGGNEQFF.

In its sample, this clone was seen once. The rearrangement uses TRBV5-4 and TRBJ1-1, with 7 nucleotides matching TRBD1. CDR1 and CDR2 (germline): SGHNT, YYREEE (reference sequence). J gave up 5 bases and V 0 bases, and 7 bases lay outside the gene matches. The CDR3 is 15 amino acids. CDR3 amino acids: CASSLGDRAWTEAFF. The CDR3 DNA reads TGTGCCAGCAGCTTGGGAGACAGGGCGTGGACTGAAGCTTTCTTT.

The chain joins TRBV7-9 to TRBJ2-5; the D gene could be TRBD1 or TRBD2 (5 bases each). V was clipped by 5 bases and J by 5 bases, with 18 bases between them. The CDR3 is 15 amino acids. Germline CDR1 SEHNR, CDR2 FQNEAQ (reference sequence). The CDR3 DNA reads TGTGCCAGCAGCGGTGGGGACGGGGTTGGGGAGACCCAGTACTTC. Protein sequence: CASSGGDGVGETQYF.

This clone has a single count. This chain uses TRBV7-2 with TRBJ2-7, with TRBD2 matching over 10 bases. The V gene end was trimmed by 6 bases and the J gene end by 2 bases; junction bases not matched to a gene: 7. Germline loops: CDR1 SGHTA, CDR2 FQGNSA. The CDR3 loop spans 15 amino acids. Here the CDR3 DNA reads TGTGCCAGCAGTCCGGATAGCGGGAGGCCCTACGAGCAGTACTTC. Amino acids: CASSPDSGRPYEQYF.

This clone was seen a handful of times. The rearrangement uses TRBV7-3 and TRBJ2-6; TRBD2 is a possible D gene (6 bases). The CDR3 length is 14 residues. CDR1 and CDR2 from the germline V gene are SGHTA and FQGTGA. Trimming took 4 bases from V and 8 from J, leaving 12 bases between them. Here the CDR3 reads CASSSVGGTNVLTF. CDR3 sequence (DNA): TGTGCCAGCAGCTCTGTTGGAGGGACCAACGTCCTGACTTTC.

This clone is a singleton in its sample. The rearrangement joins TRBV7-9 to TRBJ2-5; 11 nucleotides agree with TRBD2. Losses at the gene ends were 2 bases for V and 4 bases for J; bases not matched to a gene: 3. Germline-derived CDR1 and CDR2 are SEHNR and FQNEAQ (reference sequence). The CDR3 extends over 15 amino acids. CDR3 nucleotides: TGTGCCAGCAGCTTATTAGCGGGAGGGGGAGAGACCCAGTACTTC. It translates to CASSLLAGGGETQYF.

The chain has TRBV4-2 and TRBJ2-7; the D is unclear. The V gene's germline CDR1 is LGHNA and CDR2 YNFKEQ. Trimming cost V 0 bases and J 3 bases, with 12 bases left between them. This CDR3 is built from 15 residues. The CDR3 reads CASSQETRTYYEQYF. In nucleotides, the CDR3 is TGTGCCAGCAGCCAAGAGACCAGGACGTACTACGAGCAGTACTTC.

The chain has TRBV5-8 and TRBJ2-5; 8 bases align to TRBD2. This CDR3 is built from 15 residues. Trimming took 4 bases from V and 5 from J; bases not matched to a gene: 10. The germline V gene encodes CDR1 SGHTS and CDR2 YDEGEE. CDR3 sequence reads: CASSLRVAGSETQYF. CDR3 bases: TGTGCCAGCAGCCTCCGGGTAGCGGGGTCCGAGACCCAGTACTTC.

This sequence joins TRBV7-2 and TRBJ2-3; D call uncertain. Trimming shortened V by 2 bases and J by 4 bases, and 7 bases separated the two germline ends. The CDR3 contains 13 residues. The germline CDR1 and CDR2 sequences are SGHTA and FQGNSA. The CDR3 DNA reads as TGTGCCAGCAGCTTATTTCCGCCAGATACGCAGTATTTT. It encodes CASSLFPPDTQYF.

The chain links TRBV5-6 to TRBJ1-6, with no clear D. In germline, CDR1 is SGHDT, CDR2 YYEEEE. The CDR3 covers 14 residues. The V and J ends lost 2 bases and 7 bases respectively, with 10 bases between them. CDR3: CASSFGRSNSPLHF. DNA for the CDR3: TGTGCCAGCAGCTTCGGCCGTTCGAATTCACCCCTCCACTTT.

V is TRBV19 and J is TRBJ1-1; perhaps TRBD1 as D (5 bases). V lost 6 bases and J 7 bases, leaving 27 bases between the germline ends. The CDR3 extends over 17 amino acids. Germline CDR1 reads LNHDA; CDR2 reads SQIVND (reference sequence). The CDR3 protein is CASRHRDPRAKSSEAFF. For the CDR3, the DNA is TGTGCCAGTAGGCATCGGGACCCACGCGCAAAATCCAGTGAAGCTTTCTTT.

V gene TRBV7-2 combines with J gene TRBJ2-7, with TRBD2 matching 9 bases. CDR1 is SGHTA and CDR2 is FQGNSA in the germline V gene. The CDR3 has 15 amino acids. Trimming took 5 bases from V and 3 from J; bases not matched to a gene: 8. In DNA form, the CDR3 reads TGTGCCAGCAGCCCTGGGGTAGCGGGAGACTACGAGCAGTACTTC. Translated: CASSPGVAGDYEQYF. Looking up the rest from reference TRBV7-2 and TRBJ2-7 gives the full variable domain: GAGVSQSPSNKVTEKGKDVELRCDPISGHTALYWYRQSLGQGLEFLIYFQGNSAPDKSGLPSDRFSAERTGGSVSTLTIQRTQQEDSAVYLCASSPGVAGDYEQYFGPGTRLTVT.

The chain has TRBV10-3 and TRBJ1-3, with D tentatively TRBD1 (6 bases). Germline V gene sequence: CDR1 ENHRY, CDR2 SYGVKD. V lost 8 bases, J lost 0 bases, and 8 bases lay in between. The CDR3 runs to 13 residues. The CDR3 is CAIEDSSGNTIYF. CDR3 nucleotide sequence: TGTGCCATCGAGGACAGCTCTGGAAACACCATATATTTT.

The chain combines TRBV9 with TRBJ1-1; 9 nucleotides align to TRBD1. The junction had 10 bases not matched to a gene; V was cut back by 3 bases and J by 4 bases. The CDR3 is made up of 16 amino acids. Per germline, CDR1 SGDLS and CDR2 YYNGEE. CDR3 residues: CASSDGQGKYGTEAFF. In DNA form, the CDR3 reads TGTGCCAGCAGCGATGGACAGGGGAAGTACGGCACTGAAGCTTTCTTT.

CDR3 coding DNA: TGTGCCAGCAGCACAAAGGGCGGGGGCTCAGAGACCCAGTACTTC. This codes for CASSTKGGGSETQYF. This sequence joins TRBV7-9 and TRBJ2-5; D may be TRBD2 (7 bases). This CDR3 is built from 15 residues. Per germline, CDR1 SEHNR and CDR2 FQNEAQ (reference sequence). V gave up 5 bases and J gave up 4 bases, with 17 bases separating them. Using reference TRBV7-9 and TRBJ2-5 for the parts outside the CDR3, the full variable domain is DTGVSQNPRHKITKRGQNVTFRCDPISEHNRLYWYRQTLGQGPEFLTYFQNEAQLEKSRLLSDRFSAERPKGSFSTLEIQRTEQGDSAMYLCASSTKGGGSETQYFGPGTRLLVL.

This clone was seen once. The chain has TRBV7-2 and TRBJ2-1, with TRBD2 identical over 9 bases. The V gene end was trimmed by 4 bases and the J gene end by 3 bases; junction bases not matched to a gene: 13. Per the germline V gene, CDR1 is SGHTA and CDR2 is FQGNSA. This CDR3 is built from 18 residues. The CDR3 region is CASSSRGKFSGGYNEQFF. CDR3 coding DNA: TGTGCCAGCAGCTCCCGGGGAAAGTTTAGCGGGGGCTACAATGAGCAGTTCTTC.

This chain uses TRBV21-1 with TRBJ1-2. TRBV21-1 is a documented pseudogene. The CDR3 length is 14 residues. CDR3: CASSKGVANYGYTF. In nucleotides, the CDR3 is TGTGCCAGCAGCAAAGGCGTAGCTAACTATGGCTACACCTTC.

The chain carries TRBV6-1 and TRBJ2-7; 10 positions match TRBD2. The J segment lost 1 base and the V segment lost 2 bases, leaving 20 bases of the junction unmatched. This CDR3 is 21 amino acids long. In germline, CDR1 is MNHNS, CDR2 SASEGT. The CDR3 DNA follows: TGTGCCAGCAGTGAATACGGCCACGGTGTCGGGCTAGCGGGAGTGTCCTACGAGCAGTACTTC. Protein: CASSEYGHGVGLAGVSYEQYF.

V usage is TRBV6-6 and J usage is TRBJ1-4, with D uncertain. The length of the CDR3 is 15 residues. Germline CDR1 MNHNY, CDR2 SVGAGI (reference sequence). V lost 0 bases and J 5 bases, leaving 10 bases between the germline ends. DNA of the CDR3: TGTGCCAGCAGTTACTCTGCGGTTGTAAATGAAAAACTGTTTTTT. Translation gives CASSYSAVVNEKLFF.

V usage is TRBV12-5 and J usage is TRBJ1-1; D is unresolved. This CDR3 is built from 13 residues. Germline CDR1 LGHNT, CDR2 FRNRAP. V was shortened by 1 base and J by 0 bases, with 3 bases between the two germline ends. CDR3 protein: CASGLDLNTEAFF. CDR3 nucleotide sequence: TGTGCTAGTGGTTTGGACCTGAACACTGAAGCTTTCTTT. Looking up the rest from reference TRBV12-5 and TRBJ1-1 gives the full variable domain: DARVTQTPRHKVTEMGQEVTMRCQPILGHNTVFWYRQTMMQGLELLAYFRNRAPLDDSGMPKDRFSAEMPDATLATLKIQPSEPRDSAVYFCASGLDLNTEAFFGQGTRLTVV.

In nucleotides, the CDR3 is TGTGCCAGCAGGCAGGGTAGCGGGGGATTCGAGCAGTACGTC. This translates into CASRQGSGGFEQYV. The chain couples TRBV2 to TRBJ2-7, with TRBD2 identical over 9 bases. With 6 bases clipped from V and 6 bases from J, the junction kept 9 bases outside the gene matches. The CDR3 is 14 residues long. The germline V gene has CDR1 SNHLY and CDR2 FYNNEI.

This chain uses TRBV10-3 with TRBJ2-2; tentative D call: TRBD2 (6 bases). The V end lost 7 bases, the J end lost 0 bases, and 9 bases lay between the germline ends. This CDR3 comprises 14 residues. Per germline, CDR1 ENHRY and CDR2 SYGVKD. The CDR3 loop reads CAIKRDSNTGELFF. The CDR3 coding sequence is TGTGCCATCAAGAGGGACTCGAACACCGGGGAGCTGTTTTTT.

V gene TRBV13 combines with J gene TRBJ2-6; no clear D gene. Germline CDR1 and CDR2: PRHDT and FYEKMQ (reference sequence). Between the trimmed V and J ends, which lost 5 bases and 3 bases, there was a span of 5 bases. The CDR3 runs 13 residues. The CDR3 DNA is TGTGCCAGCAGCCTCCGTGGGGCCAACGTCCTGACTTTC. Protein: CASSLRGANVLTF.

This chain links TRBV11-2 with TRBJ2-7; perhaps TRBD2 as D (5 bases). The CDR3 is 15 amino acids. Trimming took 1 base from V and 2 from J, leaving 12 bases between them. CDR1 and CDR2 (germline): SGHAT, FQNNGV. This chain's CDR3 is CASSLGASPTYEQYF. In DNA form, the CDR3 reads TGTGCCAGCAGCTTAGGGGCTAGCCCTACCTACGAGCAGTACTTC.

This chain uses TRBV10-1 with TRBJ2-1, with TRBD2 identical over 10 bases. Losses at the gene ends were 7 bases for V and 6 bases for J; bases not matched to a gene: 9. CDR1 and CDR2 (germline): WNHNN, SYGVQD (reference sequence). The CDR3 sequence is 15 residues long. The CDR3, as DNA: TGCGCCAGCACCCGAGGGGCTAGCGGGAGCAATGAGCAGTTCTTC. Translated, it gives CASTRGASGSNEQFF.

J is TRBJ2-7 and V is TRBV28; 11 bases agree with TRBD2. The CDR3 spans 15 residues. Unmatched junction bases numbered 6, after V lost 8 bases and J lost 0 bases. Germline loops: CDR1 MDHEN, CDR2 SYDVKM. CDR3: CASFGTSGLSYEQYF. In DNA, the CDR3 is TGTGCCAGCTTTGGGACTAGCGGCCTCTCCTACGAGCAGTACTTC. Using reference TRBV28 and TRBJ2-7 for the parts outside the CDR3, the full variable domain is DVKVTQSSRYLVKRTGEKVFLECVQDMDHENMFWYRQDPGLGLRLIYFSYDVKMKEKGDIPEGYSVSREKKERFSLILESASTNQTSMYLCASFGTSGLSYEQYFGPGTRLTVT.

For the CDR3, the DNA is TGTGCCAGCAGTGCATCCCCGGAGGGAGAGCAGTACGTC. Its protein is CASSASPEGEQYV. The V and J genes are TRBV2 and TRBJ2-7, with TRBD2 as a possible D gene (6 bases). The ends were cut back, 4 bases at V and 7 bases at J, with 14 bases in the middle. Germline CDR1 SNHLY, CDR2 FYNNEI. CDR3 length: 13 amino acids.

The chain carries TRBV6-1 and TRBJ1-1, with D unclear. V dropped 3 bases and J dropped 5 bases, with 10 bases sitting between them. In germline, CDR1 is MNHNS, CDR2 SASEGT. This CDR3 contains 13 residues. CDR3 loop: CASSETGRTEAFF. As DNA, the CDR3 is TGTGCCAGCAGTGAGACCGGACGGACTGAAGCTTTCTTT.